This T cell receptor beta chain came from a study of Ad26.COV2.S vaccination and SARS-CoV-2 variants. Study outcomes and limitations: Responses of T cells in total may have been underestimated by the TCR breadth and depth analyses. Breadth measured for non-spike TCRs was similar across vaccine and placebo recipients.

V lost 4 bases to trimming and J lost 11 bases, with 11 bases between them. Germline V gene sequence: CDR1 MNHEY, CDR2 SMNVEV (reference sequence). The CDR3 is 11 amino acids. As concerns this clone: The antigen is undetermined.

Treatment specified: roughly 20 received Ad26.COV2.S at low or high dose, single or two shots; about 5 received placebo; per-sample allocation not given. Repertoires come from day 63 after the first vaccine or placebo injection. The vaccine delivered Wuhan-strain SARS-CoV-2 spike through an Ad26 vector. The table came from immunoSEQ multiplex PCR; TCRdb's copy has only in-frame clones and leaves some out. The sample lists about 350,000 clones, approximately 81% seen once, with 2.5% to 3.5% in the top ten. This TCR derives from a person aged 18-65 years who received the Ad26.COV2.S COVID-19 vaccine or a placebo. Sequencing used peripheral blood, obtained in a trial of Ad26.COV2.S vaccine versus placebo. This chain links TRBV27 with TRBJ1-1; D is uncertain. CDR3 in amino acids: CASSYKGLAFF. The CDR3 DNA follows: TGTGCCAGCAGTTACAAGGGCCTGGCTTTCTTT.